The sample holds a few counts of the clone carrying this T cell receptor (beta chain). With V trimmed by 4 bases and J by 4 bases, 6 bases remained unmatched. This CDR3 spans 16 amino acids. Germline values: CDR1 SGHDN, CDR2 FVKESK. This sample is drawn from a study of blood T cell repertoires in COVID-19. Overall study context: The cDNA or gDNA used as material had been derived from T cells, B-cell-depleted T cells, or PBMCs.

Authors' processing steps: Amplification with reference gene primers provided the estimates of nucleated cell counts. The method was immunoSEQ multiplex PCR; TCRdb's version includes in-frame clones alone and lacks a portion of them. V and J calls and clone size are given by that table; D and trimming were obtained from the DNA. The sample holds roughly 200,000 clones; roughly nine tenths are singletons and the top ten take about 2.2%. Living in about 25 US areas, the participants were between roughly 18 and 90 years of age. Cohorts were assigned according to the clinical history that participants reported.

The sequencing input was PBMCs or T cells enriched from blood (not recorded which). The chain employs TRBV14 and TRBJ2-3; 12 nucleotides agree with TRBD2. The clonotype comes from a woman aged 40-49 years with acute COVID-19. The CDR3 spells CASSPPASGGADTQYF. The CDR3 bases are TGTGCCAGCAGCCCGCCTGCTAGCGGGGGGGCAGATACGCAGTATTTT.